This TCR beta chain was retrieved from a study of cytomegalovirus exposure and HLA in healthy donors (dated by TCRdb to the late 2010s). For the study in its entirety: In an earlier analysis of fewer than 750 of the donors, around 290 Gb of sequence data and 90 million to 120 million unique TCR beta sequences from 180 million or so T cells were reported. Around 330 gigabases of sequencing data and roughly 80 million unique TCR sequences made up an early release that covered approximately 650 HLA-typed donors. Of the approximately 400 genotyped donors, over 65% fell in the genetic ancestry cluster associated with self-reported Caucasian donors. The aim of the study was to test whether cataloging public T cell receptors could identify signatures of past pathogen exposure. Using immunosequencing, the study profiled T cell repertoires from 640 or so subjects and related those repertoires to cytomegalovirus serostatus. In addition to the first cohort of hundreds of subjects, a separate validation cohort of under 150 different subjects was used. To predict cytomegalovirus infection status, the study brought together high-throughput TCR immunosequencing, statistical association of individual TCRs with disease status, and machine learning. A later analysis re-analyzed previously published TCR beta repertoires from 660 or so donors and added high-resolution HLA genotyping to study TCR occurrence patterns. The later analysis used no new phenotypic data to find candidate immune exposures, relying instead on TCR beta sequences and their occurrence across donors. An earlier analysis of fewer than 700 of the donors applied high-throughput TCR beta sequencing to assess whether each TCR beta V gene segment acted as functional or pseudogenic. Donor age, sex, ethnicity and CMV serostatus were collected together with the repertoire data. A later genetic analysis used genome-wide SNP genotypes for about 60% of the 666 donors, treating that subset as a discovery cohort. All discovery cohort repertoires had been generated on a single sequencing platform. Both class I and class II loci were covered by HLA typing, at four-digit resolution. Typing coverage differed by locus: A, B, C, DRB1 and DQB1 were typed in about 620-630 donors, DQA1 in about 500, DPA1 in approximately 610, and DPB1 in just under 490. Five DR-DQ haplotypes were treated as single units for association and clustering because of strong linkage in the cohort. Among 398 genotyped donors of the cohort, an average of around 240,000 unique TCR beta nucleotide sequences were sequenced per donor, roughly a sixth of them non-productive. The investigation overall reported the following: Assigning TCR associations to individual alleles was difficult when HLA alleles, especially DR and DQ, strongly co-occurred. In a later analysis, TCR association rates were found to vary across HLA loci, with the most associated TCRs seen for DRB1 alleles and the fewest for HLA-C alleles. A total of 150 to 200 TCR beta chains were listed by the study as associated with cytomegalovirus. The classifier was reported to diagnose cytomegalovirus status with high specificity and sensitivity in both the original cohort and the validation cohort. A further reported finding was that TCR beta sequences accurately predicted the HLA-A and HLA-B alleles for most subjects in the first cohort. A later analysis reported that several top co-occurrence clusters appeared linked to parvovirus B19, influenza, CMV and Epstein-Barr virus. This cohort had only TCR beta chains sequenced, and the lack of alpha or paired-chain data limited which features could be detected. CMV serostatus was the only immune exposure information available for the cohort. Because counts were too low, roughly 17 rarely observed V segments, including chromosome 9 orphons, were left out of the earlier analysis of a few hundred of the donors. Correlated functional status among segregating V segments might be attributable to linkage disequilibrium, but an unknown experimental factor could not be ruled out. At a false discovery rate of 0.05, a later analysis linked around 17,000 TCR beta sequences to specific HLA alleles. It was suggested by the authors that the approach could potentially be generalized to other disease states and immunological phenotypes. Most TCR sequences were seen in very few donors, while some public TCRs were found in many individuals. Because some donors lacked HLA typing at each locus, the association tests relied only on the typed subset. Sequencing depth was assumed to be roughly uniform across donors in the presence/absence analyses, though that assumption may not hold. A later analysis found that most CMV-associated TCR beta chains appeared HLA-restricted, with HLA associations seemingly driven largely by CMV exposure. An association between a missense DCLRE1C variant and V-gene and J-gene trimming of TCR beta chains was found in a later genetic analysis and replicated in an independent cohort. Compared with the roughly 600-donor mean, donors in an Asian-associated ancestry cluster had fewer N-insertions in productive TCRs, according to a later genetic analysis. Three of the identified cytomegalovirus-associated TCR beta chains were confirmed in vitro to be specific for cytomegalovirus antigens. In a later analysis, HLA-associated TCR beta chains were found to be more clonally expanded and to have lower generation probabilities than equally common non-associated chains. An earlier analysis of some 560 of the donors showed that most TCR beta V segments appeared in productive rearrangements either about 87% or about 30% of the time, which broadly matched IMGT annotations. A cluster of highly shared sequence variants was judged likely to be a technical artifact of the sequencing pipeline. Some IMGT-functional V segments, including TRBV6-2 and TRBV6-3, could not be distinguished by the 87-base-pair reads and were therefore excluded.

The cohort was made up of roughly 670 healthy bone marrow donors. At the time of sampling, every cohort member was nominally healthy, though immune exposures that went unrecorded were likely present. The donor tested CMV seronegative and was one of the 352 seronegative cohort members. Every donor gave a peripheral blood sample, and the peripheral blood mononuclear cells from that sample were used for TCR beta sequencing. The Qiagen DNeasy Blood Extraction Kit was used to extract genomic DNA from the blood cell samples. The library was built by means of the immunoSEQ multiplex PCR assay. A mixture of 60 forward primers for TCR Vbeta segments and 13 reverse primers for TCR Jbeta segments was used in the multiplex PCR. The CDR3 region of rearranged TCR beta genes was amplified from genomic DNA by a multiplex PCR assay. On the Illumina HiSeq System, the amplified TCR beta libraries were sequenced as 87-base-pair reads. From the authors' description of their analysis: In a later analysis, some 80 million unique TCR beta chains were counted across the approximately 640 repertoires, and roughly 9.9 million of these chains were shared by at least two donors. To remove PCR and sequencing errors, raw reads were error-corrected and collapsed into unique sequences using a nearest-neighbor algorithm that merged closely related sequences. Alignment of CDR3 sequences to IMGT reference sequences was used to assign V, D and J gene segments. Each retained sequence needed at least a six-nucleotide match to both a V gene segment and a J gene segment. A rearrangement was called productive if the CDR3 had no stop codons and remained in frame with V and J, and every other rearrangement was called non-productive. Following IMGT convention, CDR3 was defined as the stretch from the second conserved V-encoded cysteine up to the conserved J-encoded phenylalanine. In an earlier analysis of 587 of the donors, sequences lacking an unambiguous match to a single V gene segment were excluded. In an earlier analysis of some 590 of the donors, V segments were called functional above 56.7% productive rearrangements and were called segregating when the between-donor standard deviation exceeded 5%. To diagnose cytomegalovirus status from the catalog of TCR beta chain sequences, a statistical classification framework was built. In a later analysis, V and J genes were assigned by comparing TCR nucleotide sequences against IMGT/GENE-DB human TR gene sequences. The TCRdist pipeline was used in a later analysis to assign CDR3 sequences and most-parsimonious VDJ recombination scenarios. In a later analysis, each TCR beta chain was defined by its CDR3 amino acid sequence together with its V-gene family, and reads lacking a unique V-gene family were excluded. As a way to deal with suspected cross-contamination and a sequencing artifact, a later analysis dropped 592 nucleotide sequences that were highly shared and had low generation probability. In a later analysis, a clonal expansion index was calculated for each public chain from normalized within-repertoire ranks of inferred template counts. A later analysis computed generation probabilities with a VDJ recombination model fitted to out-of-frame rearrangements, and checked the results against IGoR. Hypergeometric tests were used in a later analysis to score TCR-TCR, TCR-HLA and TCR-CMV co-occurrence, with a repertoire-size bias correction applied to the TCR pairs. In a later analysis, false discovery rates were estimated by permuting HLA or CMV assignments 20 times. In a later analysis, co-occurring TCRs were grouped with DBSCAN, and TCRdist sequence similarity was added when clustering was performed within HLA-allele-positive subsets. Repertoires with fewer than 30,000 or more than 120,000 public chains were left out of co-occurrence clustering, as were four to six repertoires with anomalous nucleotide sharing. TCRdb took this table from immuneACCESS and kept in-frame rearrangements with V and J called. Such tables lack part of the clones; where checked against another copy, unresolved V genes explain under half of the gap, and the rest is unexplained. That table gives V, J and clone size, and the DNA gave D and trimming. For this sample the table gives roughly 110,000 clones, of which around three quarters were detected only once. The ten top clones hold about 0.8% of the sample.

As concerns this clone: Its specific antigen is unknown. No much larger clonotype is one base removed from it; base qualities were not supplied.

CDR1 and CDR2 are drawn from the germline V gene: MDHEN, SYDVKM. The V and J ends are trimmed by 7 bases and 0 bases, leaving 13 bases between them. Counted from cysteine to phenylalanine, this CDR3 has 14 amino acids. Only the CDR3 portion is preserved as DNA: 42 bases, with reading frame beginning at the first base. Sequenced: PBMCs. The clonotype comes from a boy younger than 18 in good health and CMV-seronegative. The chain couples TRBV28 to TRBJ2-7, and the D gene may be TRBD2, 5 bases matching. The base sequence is TGTGCCAGCACCCCCGGACTGTACTCCTACGAGCAGTACTTC. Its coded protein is CASTPGLYSYEQYF.